This TCR beta chain was sequenced for a study of cytomegalovirus exposure and HLA in healthy donors (dated by TCRdb to between 2016 and 2019). Some background on the complete study: According to an earlier analysis of 587 of the donors, about 179 million T cells yielded 117 million unique TCR beta sequences and roughly 280 Gb of sequence data. Approximately 300 gigabases of sequencing data and around 85 million unique TCR sequences made up an early release that covered over 550 HLA-typed donors. Of the roughly 410 genotyped donors, approximately 81% were placed in the genetic ancestry cluster associated with self-reported Caucasian donors. The study aimed to test whether signatures of past pathogen exposure could be identified by cataloging public T cell receptors. The T cell repertoires of under 700 subjects were profiled by immunosequencing and related to cytomegalovirus serostatus. Besides the first cohort of 666 subjects, a separate validation cohort made up of over 95 different subjects was used. To predict cytomegalovirus infection status, the study brought together high-throughput TCR immunosequencing, statistical association of individual TCRs with disease status, and machine learning. A later analysis re-analyzed previously published TCR beta repertoires from roughly 690 donors and added high-resolution HLA genotyping to study TCR occurrence patterns. Rather than drawing on any new phenotypic data, the later analysis identified candidate immune exposures from TCR beta sequences and the way those sequences occurred across donors. In an earlier analysis of 587 of the donors, high-throughput TCR beta sequencing was used to judge whether each TCR beta V gene segment behaved as functional or pseudogenic. Donor age, sex, ethnicity and CMV serostatus were compiled together with the repertoire data. Genome-wide SNP genotypes for about 65% of the roughly 670 donors were used in a later genetic analysis, which treated that subset as a discovery cohort. All discovery cohort repertoires had been generated using a single sequencing platform. Both class I and class II loci were covered by HLA typing, at four-digit resolution. Typing coverage differed by locus: A, B, C, DRB1 and DQB1 were typed in about 620-640 donors, DQA1 in about 510, DPA1 in 600 to 610, and DPB1 in 450 to 490. Roughly five DR-DQ haplotypes were treated as single units for association and clustering because of strong linkage in the cohort. Across approximately 400 genotyped donors of the cohort, an average of about 240,000 unique TCR beta nucleotide sequences per donor were sequenced, and 15% to 20% of those sequences were non-productive.

As for this clone: Its antigen target is currently unknown. No base-level quality is on record; no much larger clone is a single base apart.

The method behind the library was the immunoSEQ multiplex PCR assay. For the multiplex PCR, a mixture combining 60 forward primers for TCR Vbeta segments and 13 reverse primers for TCR Jbeta segments was used. A multiplex PCR assay on genomic DNA amplified the CDR3 region of rearranged TCR beta genes. Amplified TCR beta libraries were sequenced as 87-base-pair reads on the Illumina HiSeq System. The source study handled its data this way. In a later analysis, around 80 million unique TCR beta chains were counted across the approximately 640 repertoires, and some 10 million of these chains were shared by at least two donors. Raw reads were error-corrected and collapsed into unique sequences with a nearest-neighbor algorithm that merged closely related sequences to remove PCR and sequencing errors. Alignment of CDR3 sequences to IMGT reference sequences was used to assign V, D and J gene segments. Each retained sequence needed at least a six-nucleotide match to both a V gene segment and a J gene segment. Rearrangements were called productive when the CDR3 lacked stop codons and stayed in frame with V and J; all others were non-productive. Following IMGT convention, CDR3 was defined as the stretch from the second conserved V-encoded cysteine up to the conserved J-encoded phenylalanine. Sequences without an unambiguous match to a single V gene segment were excluded from the earlier analysis of about 630 of the donors. In an earlier analysis of about 590 of the donors, a V segment was called functional when productive rearrangements were above 56.7%, and segregating when the standard deviation between donors exceeded 5%. A statistical classification framework was built to diagnose cytomegalovirus status from the catalog of TCR beta chain sequences. V and J gene assignment, in a later analysis, came from comparing TCR nucleotide sequences with IMGT/GENE-DB human TR gene sequences. Using the TCRdist pipeline, a later analysis assigned CDR3 sequences along with most-parsimonious VDJ recombination scenarios. In a later analysis, each TCR beta chain was defined by its CDR3 amino acid sequence together with its V-gene family, and reads lacking a unique V-gene family were excluded. A later analysis removed 600 or so highly shared, low-generation-probability nucleotide sequences to deal with suspected cross-contamination and a sequencing artifact. In a later analysis, a clonal expansion index was calculated for each public chain from normalized within-repertoire ranks of inferred template counts. A later analysis computed generation probabilities with a VDJ recombination model fitted to out-of-frame rearrangements, and checked the results against IGoR. A later analysis scored TCR-TCR, TCR-HLA and TCR-CMV co-occurrence with hypergeometric tests, applying a repertoire-size bias correction to TCR pairs. To estimate false discovery rates, a later analysis permuted the HLA or CMV assignments 20 times. In a later analysis, co-occurring TCRs were grouped using DBSCAN, and TCRdist sequence similarity was added for clustering within HLA-allele-positive subsets. For co-occurrence clustering, repertoires with fewer than 30,000 or more than 120,000 public chains were excluded, along with five or six repertoires with anomalous nucleotide sharing. TCRdb carries this immuneACCESS record with in-frame sequences only. Its versions omit some clonotypes, under half of them owing to an unresolved V gene in the studies checked, with the rest unexplained. V and J calls and clone size are those listed in that table; D and trimming were worked out from the DNA. This sample holds more than 85,000 clones; 70% to 90% were observed only once. The ten largest clones capture 2.6% of the sample.

What the research found in general, with its limitations: Cytomegalovirus status was reported to be diagnosed by the classifier with high specificity and sensitivity in both the original and validation cohorts. In an earlier analysis of about 540 of the donors, most TCR beta V segments were observed in productive rearrangements about 90% or about 30% of the time, broadly matching IMGT annotations. Most TCR sequences were seen in very few donors, while some public TCRs were found in many individuals. Immune exposure information for the cohort was limited to CMV serostatus. A cluster of highly shared sequence variants was judged likely to represent a technical artifact of the sequencing pipeline. A later analysis found that HLA-associated TCR beta chains were more clonally expanded and had lower generation probabilities than equally common non-associated chains. An association between a missense DCLRE1C variant and V-gene and J-gene trimming of TCR beta chains was found in a later genetic analysis and replicated in an independent cohort. It was suggested by the authors that the approach could potentially be generalized to other disease states and immunological phenotypes. Because some donors lacked HLA typing at each locus, the association tests relied only on the typed subset. The presence/absence analyses assumed that sequencing depth was roughly uniform across donors, and that assumption may not be true. Specific HLA alleles were associated with 15,000 to 20,000 TCR beta sequences at a false discovery rate of 0.05 in a later analysis. A further reported finding was that TCR beta sequences accurately predicted the HLA-A and HLA-B alleles for most subjects in the first cohort. Three of the identified cytomegalovirus-associated TCR beta chains were confirmed in vitro to be specific for cytomegalovirus antigens. The study gave a list of about 150 TCR beta chains associated with cytomegalovirus. The earlier analysis of about 600 of the donors excluded 15 to 20 rarely observed V segments, including chromosome 9 orphons, because counts were too low. A later analysis reported that several top co-occurrence clusters appeared linked to parvovirus B19, influenza, CMV and Epstein-Barr virus. A later genetic analysis reported fewer N-insertions in productive TCRs among donors in an Asian-associated ancestry cluster than the approximately 670-donor mean. In a later analysis, the rate of TCR association differed among HLA loci, with DRB1 alleles having the most associated TCRs and HLA-C alleles having the fewest. In a later analysis, most CMV-associated TCR beta chains were found to appear HLA-restricted, with HLA associations seemingly driven largely by CMV exposure. This cohort had only TCR beta chains sequenced, and the lack of alpha or paired-chain data limited which features could be detected. Linkage disequilibrium might explain the correlated functional status among segregating V segments, but an unknown experimental factor could not be ruled out. The 87-base-pair reads could not distinguish some IMGT-functional V segments, including TRBV6-2 and TRBV6-3, so those segments were excluded. Strong co-occurrence of HLA alleles, especially DR and DQ, made assigning TCR associations to individual alleles difficult.

The cohort was made up of around 720 healthy bone marrow donors. Cohort members were all nominally healthy when sampled, although unrecorded immune exposures were likely present. The donor was CMV seronegative and was included in the group of several hundred seronegative cohort members. Each donor provided a peripheral blood sample, and peripheral blood mononuclear cells were used for TCR beta sequencing. The Qiagen DNeasy Blood Extraction Kit was used to extract genomic DNA from the blood cell samples. CDR1 and CDR2, looked up from the germline V gene, are SGHRS and YFSETQ. From cysteine to phenylalanine, the CDR3 is 15 amino acids long. The read is trimmed to its CDR3 DNA, 45 bases read in frame from base 1. Trimming takes 4 bases off V and 1 base off J; junction bases not matched to a gene: 6.

Sample: PBMCs. The TCR was taken from a man aged 35 to 55 in good health and CMV-seronegative. The V and J genes are TRBV5-1 and TRBJ2-5, with TRBD1 matching 8 junction bases. At the DNA level, the sequence is TGCGCCAGCAGCAGGAACAGGGGGTCCCAAGAGACCCAGTACTTC. Its protein reads: CASSRNRGSQETQYF.